This TCR beta chain was identified during a study of blood T cell repertoires in COVID-19. Study summary: PBMCs, B-cell-depleted T cells, or T cells were the source of the cDNA or gDNA that made up the material.

Per the original methods: How many nucleated cells were present was estimated from reference gene primer amplification. Clones were sequenced by immunoSEQ multiplex PCR, and TCRdb holds only the in-frame ones, with some missing. V and J calls and clone size come straight from that table; D and trimming were deduced from the DNA. The table has about 280,000 clones, more than 75% seen once. This TCR came from a woman younger than 45 who had recovered from COVID-19. The sequencing input was peripheral blood.

The CDR3 loop reads CASSWTGGSKAEAFF. CDR3 sequence (DNA): TGCGCCAGCAGCTGGACAGGGGGCAGTAAAGCTGAAGCTTTCTTT. The chain uses TRBV5-1 and TRBJ1-1, with 11 positions matching TRBD1. J lost 6 bases, V lost 3 bases, and 7 bases had no gene match. The CDR3 runs to 15 residues. Looked up from germline, CDR1 is SGHRS and CDR2 is YFSETQ.